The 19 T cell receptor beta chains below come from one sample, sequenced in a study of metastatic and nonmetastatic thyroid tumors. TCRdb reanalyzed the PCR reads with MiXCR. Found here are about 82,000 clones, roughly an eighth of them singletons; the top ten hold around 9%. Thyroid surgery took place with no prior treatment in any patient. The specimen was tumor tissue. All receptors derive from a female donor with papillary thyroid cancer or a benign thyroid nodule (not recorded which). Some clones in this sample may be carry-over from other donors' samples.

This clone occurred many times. The CDR3 spells CATSDSGTVNTGELFF. The CDR3 nucleotides read TGTGCCACCAGTGATTCCGGGACAGTCAACACCGGGGAGCTGTTTTTT. V is TRBV24-1 and J is TRBJ2-2; 7 bases agree with TRBD1. The germline gives CDR1 KGHDR, CDR2 SFDVKD. This CDR3 comprises 16 residues. With V trimmed by 2 bases and J by 2 bases, 4 bases remained unmatched.

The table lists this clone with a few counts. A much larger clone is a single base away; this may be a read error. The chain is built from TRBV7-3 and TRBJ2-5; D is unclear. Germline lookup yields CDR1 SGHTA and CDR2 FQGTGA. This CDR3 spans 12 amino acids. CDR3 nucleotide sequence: TGTGCCAGCAGCTTAGGGAAAGAGACCCAGCACTTC. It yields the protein CASSLGKETQHF.

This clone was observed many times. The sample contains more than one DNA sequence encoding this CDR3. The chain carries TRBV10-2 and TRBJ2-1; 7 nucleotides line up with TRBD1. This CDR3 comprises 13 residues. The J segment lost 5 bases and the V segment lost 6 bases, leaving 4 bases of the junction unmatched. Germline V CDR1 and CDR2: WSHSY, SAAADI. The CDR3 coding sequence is TGCGCCAGCAGGAGACAGGGCAACAATGAGCAGTTCTTC. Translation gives CASRRQGNNEQFF.

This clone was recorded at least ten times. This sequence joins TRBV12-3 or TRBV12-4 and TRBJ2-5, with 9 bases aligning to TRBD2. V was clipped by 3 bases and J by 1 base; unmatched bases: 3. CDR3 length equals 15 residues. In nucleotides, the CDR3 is TGTGCCAGCAGTTTGGGCGGGAGGGCCCAAGAGACCCAGTACTTC. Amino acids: CASSLGGRAQETQYF.

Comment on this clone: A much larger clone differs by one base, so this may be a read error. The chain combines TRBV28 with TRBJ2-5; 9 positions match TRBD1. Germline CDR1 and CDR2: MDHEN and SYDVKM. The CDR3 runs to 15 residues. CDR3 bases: TGTGCCAGCAGTTTTCTACAGGGGGCCCCAGAGACCAAGTACTTC. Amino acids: CASSFLQGAPETKYF.

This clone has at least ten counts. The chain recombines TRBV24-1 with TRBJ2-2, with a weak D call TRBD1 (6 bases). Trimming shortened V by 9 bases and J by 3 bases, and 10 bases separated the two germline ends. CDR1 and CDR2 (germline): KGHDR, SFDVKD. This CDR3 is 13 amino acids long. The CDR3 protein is CATSYRDTGELFF. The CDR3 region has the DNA TGTGCCACCTCTTACAGGGACACCGGGGAGCTGTTTTTT.

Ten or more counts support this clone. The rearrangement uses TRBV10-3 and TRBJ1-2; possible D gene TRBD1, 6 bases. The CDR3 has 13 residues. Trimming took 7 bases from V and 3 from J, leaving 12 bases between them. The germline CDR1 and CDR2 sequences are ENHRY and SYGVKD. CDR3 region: CAINKQGYYGYTF. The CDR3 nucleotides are TGTGCCATCAATAAACAGGGATACTATGGCTACACCTTC.

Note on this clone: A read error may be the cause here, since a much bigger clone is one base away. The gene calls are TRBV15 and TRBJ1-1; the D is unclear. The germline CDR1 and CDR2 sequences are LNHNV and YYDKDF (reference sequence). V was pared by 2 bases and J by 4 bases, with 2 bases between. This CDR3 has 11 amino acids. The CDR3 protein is CATSRITEAFF. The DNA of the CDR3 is TGTGCCACCAGCAGAATCACTGAAGCTTTCTTT. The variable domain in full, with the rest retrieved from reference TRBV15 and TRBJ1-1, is DAMVIQNPRYQVTQFGKPVTLSCSQTLNHNVMYWYQQKSSQAPKLLFHYYDKDFNNEADTPDNFQSRRPNTSFCFLDIRSPGLGDTAMYLCATSRITEAFFGQGTRLTVV.

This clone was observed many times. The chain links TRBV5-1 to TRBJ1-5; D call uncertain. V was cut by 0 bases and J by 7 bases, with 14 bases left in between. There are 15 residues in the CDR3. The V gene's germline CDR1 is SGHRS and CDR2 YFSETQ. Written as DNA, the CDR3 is TGCGCCAGCAGCTTGGGCGCGGGAGGGAACCAGCCCCAGCATTTT. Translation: CASSLGAGGNQPQHF.

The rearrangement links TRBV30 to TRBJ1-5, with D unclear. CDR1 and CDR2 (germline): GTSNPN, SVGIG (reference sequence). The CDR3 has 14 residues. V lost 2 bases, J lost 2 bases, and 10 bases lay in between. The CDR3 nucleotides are TGTGCCTGGAGTCTAGGGATCGGCAATCAGCCCCAGCATTTT. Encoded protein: CAWSLGIGNQPQHF.

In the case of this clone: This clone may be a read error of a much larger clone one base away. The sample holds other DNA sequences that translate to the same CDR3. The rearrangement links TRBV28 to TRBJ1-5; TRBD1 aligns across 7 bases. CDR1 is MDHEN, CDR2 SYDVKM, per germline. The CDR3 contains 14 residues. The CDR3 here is CATRRQGDNQPQHF. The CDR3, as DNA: TGTGCCACCCGGCGACAGGGAGACAATCAGCCCCAACATTTT.

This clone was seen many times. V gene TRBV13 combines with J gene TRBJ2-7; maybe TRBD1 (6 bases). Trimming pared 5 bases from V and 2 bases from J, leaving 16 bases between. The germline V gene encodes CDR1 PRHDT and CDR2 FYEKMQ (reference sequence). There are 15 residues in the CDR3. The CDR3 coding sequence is TGTGCCAGCAGCCAAGCCGGGACACCTGCCTACGAGCAGTACTTC. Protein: CASSQAGTPAYEQYF.

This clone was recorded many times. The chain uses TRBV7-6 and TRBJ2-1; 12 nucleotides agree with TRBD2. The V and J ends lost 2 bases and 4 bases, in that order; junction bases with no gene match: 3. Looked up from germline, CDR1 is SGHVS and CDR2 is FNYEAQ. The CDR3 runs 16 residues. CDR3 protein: CASSLRLAGDYNEQFF. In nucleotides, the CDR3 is TGTGCCAGCAGCTTAAGACTAGCGGGAGATTACAATGAGCAGTTCTTC.

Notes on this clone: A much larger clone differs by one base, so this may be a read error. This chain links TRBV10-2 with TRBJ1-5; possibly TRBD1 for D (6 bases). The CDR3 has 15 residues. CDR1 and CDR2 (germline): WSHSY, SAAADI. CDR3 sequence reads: CASSMGRGSNQTQHF. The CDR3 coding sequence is TGCGCCAGCAGCATGGGCAGGGGCAGCAATCAGACCCAGCATTTT.

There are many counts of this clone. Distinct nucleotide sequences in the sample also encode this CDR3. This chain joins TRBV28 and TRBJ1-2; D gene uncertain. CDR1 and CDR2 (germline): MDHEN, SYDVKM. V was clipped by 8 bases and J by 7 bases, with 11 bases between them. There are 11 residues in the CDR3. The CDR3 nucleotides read TGTGCCAGCGGGGAACAGTTTGGCTACACCTTC. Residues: CASGEQFGYTF.

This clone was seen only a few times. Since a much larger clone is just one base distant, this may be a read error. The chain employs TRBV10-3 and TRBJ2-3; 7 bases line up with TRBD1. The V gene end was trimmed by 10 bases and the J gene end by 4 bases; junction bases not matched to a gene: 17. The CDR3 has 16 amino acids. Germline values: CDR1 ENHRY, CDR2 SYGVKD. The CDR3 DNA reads TGTGCCACTTTTACGGTTTCTGACAGGGTCGCAGATACGCAGTATTTT. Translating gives CATFTVSDRVADTQYF.

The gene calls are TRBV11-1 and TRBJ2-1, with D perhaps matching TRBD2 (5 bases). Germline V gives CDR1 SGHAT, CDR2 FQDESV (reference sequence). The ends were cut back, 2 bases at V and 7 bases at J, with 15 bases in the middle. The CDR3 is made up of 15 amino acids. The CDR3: CASSLSSGSGNEQFF. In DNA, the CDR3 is TGTGCCAGCAGCTTAAGTAGTGGGAGTGGAAATGAGCAGTTCTTC.

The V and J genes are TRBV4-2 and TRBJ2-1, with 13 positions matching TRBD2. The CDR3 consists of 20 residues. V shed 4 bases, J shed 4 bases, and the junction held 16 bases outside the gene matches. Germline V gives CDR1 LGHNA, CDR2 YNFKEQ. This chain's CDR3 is CASSPLGRGLAGALYNEQFF. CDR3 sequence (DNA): TGTGCCAGCAGCCCCCTGGGTCGAGGACTAGCGGGAGCCTTATACAATGAGCAGTTCTTC.

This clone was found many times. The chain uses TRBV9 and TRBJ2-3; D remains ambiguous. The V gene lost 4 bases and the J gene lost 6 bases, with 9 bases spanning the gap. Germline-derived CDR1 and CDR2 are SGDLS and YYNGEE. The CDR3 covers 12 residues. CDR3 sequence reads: CASSPGMDTQYF. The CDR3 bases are TGTGCCAGCAGCCCAGGTATGGATACGCAGTATTTT.